The clone carrying this T cell receptor beta chain has a single count. As yet, its antigen is unknown. These data come from a study of T cell responses to AZD1222 COVID-19 vaccine. Whole-study findings and limits: Clonal diversity may have been underestimated in mostly white British donors. Nearly half of the spike-specific TCRs reportedly recognize variant regions that carry no mutations. Seropositive AZD1222 recipients at baseline numbered only 6 or 7. Breadth and depth of Spike-specific TCRs rose after two AZD1222 doses.

Clones were sequenced by immunoSEQ multiplex PCR, and TCRdb holds only the in-frame ones, with some missing. The sample lists some 150,000 clones; around nine tenths were seen once. V was pared by 5 bases and J by 6 bases, with 10 bases of the junction left unmatched. This CDR3 is 16 amino acids long. In germline, CDR1 is SEHNR, CDR2 FQNEAQ (reference sequence). This chain joins TRBV7-9 and TRBJ2-3, with TRBD2 matching 11 bases. The receptor was isolated from an adult in good health. The source was peripheral blood, collected on day 0 of AZD1222 vaccination. CDR3 region: CASSPQHSGRVDTQYF. Here the CDR3 DNA reads TGTGCCAGCAGCCCCCAACATAGCGGGAGGGTGGATACGCAGTATTTT.